This T cell receptor beta chain is from a study of post-analysis software for immune sequencing data. About the study: Relapsing-remitting, secondary progressive and progressive-relapsing multiple sclerosis courses were included.

Worth noting for this clonotype: Its antigen is not identified.

The library was made from cDNA and included unique molecular identifiers. TCRdb fed the PCR reads into MiXCR, producing one record per CDR3 protein. The top ten clones hold about 3.7% of a sample with about 200,000 distinct CDR3 sequences, approximately 29% of them seen once. General study points: Multiple sclerosis patients showed significantly lower normalized Chao1 diversity than controls did. There were five or six TRBV segments more frequent in patients than controls, and TRBV5-6, TRBV5-1 and TRBV20-1 were among them. Analysis by F measure revealed that same-batch samples clustered strongly together.

CDR3 length: 13 amino acids. The V and J ends lost 8 bases and 3 bases respectively, with 14 bases between them. Germline lookup yields CDR1 DFQATT and CDR2 SNEGSKA (reference sequence). The source is a girl between 2 and 17 years old with multiple sclerosis. The chain links TRBV20-1 to TRBJ1-5; TRBD1 might be the D (5 bases). Sequencing was done on a sample of blood. Here the CDR3 reads CSPTGGLNQPQHF. The DNA for the CDR3 is TGCAGTCCCACCGGGGGACTCAATCAGCCCCAGCATTTT.